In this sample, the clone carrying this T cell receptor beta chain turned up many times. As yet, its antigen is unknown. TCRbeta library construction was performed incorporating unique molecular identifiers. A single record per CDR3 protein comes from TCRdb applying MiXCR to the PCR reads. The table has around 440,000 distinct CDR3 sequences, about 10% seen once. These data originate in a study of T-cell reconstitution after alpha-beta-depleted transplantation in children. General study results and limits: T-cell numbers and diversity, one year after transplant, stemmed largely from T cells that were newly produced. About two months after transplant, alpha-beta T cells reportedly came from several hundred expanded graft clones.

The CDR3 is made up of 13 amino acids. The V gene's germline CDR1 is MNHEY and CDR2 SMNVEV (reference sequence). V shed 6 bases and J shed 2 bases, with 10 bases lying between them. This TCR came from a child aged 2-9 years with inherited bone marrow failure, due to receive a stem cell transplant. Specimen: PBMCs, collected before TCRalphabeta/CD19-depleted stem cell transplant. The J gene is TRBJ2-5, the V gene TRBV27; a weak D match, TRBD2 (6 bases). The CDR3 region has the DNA TGTGCCAGCAGGGAGGGGTCACAAGAGACCCAGTACTTC. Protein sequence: CASREGSQETQYF.